A single sample is the source of the 20 T cell receptor beta chains below, sequenced in a study of cytomegalovirus exposure and HLA in healthy donors. The PCR used 60 Vbeta and 13 Jbeta primers. Here immunoSEQ multiplex PCR was the method, and the copy in TCRdb shows in-frame clones only, minus some. The data show over 45,000 clones, with 81% seen just once and 2.5% held by the top ten. Sequencing input: PBMCs. These receptors were collected from a boy younger than 18 in good health and CMV-seropositive.

This rearrangement joins TRBV27 to TRBJ2-1; D is undetermined. The germline V gene has CDR1 MNHEY and CDR2 SMNVEV (reference sequence). The V gene lost 4 bases and the J gene lost 3 bases, with 19 bases spanning the gap. The CDR3 has 17 amino acids. The CDR3 DNA sequence: TGTGCCAGCAGTTCGGCTGGAGACCGCGGCAACTACAATGAGCAGTTCTTC. This codes for CASSSAGDRGNYNEQFF.

This clone was recorded only once. CDR3 sequence (DNA): TGTGCCAGCAGCCAAAGAGGGGGCCTCTCCTACGAGCAGTACTTC. It yields the protein CASSQRGGLSYEQYF. V is TRBV7-3 and J is TRBJ2-7, with TRBD1 matching over 7 bases. J lost 0 bases, V lost 5 bases, and 7 bases had no gene match. This CDR3 is built from 15 residues. Per the germline V gene, CDR1 is SGHTA and CDR2 is FQGTGA.

The CDR3 coding sequence is TGTGCCAGCAGTTACTCTCCTAGCGGAAATGAGCAGTTCTTC. Translated, it gives CASSYSPSGNEQFF. The chain recombines TRBV6-5 with TRBJ2-1; TRBD2 agrees at 7 bases. In germline, CDR1 is MNHEY, CDR2 SVGAGI. The J segment lost 7 bases and the V segment lost 0 bases, leaving 3 bases of the junction unmatched. This CDR3 spans 14 amino acids.

The genes are TRBV5-1 and TRBJ2-7; tentative D call: TRBD2 (5 bases). The CDR3 totals 17 residues. The germline V and J ends were trimmed by 0 bases and 0 bases, with 16 bases remaining between them. Germline values: CDR1 SGHRS, CDR2 YFSETQ. Written as DNA, the CDR3 is TGCGCCAGCAGCTTGGTGGCGGACTCGGGCGGCTCCTACGAGCAGTACTTC. Amino acids: CASSLVADSGGSYEQYF.

This chain joins TRBV19 and TRBJ2-3, with 8 bases matching TRBD2. The CDR3 has 14 residues. Germline values: CDR1 LNHDA, CDR2 SQIVND (reference sequence). The V and J ends lost 10 bases and 3 bases, in that order; junction bases with no gene match: 9. The CDR3 reads CATQNGGGTDTQYF. The CDR3 DNA reads TGTGCCACCCAGAATGGCGGGGGGACAGATACGCAGTATTTT.

The V gene is TRBV5-1, the J gene TRBJ1-2; D is uncertain. Germline assignment: CDR1 SGHRS and CDR2 YFSETQ. V was clipped by 2 bases and J by 3 bases, with 8 bases between them. CDR3 size: 13 residues. This chain's CDR3 is CASSFGGYYGYTF. Written as DNA, the CDR3 is TGCGCCAGCAGCTTTGGAGGATACTATGGCTACACCTTC.

This clone was picked up a small number of times. The chain uses TRBV5-1 and TRBJ2-2; 9 positions match TRBD2. Germline V CDR1 and CDR2: SGHRS, YFSETQ. Trimming took 2 bases from V and 5 from J; bases not matched to a gene: 7. The CDR3 totals 16 residues. CDR3 in DNA: TGCGCCAGCAGCTTACCCGGGACTAGCTATACCGGGGAGCTGTTTTTT. This gives the protein CASSLPGTSYTGELFF.

This clone was detected a few times. In DNA form, the CDR3 reads TGTGCCAGTAGTATCGGACAGGGGGCCTACTATGGCTACACCTTC. The encoded protein is CASSIGQGAYYGYTF. This chain connects TRBV19 to TRBJ1-2; 11 nucleotides line up with TRBD1. The CDR3 extends over 15 amino acids. The junction had 3 bases not matched to a gene; V was cut back by 3 bases and J by 3 bases. CDR1 LNHDA and CDR2 SQIVND come from the germline V gene (reference sequence).

This chain connects TRBV9 to TRBJ1-3; possible D gene TRBD1, 5 bases. The CDR3 consists of 13 residues. V was pared by 6 bases and J by 1 base, with 8 bases between. The germline CDR1 and CDR2 sequences are SGDLS and YYNGEE. CDR3 protein: CASTGGSGNTIYF. CDR3 nucleotide sequence: TGTGCCAGCACCGGGGGTTCTGGAAACACCATATATTTT.

The chain is built from TRBV6-5 and TRBJ1-3; D not resolved. The V gene lost 6 bases and the J gene lost 2 bases, with 14 bases spanning the gap. The CDR3 contains 15 residues. The germline CDR1 and CDR2 sequences are MNHEY and SVGAGI. As DNA, the CDR3 is TGTGCCAGCAGCGAATATGGACTCGCTGGAAACACCATATATTTT. Amino acids: CASSEYGLAGNTIYF.

The rearrangement joins TRBV6-1 to TRBJ1-5; D not resolved. The CDR3 has 14 residues. CDR1 MNHNS and CDR2 SASEGT come from the germline V gene. V was shortened by 4 bases and J by 0 bases, with 7 bases between the two germline ends. This chain's CDR3 is CASSGHFSNQPQHF. In DNA form, the CDR3 reads TGTGCCAGCAGTGGACACTTTAGCAATCAGCCCCAGCATTTT.

This clone was seen only a few times. The chain links TRBV6-1 to TRBJ2-1; 7 positions agree with TRBD1. CDR3 size: 14 residues. With V trimmed by 8 bases and J by 0 bases, 4 bases remained unmatched. CDR1 and CDR2 from the germline V gene are MNHNS and SASEGT. The CDR3 loop is CASGWDSSYNEQFF. CDR3 sequence (DNA): TGTGCCAGCGGTTGGGACAGCTCCTACAATGAGCAGTTCTTC.

V and J are TRBV5-1 and TRBJ1-1, with D unclear. V was clipped by 2 bases and J by 0 bases, with 5 bases between them. There are 13 residues in the CDR3. The germline V gene encodes CDR1 SGHRS and CDR2 YFSETQ. The CDR3 region has the DNA TGCGCCAGCAGCTTCCAGGTGAACACTGAAGCTTTCTTT. Amino acids: CASSFQVNTEAFF. Full variable domain (rest looked up from reference TRBV5-1 and TRBJ1-1): KAGVTQTPRYLIKTRGQQVTLSCSPISGHRSVSWYQQTPGQGLQFLFEYFSETQRNKGNFPGRFSGRQFSNSRSEMNVSTLELGDSALYLCASSFQVNTEAFFGQGTRLTVV.

The chain uses TRBV9 and TRBJ1-2, with a weak D call TRBD1 (5 bases). The CDR3 runs to 12 residues. V lost 3 bases, J lost 7 bases, and 10 bases lay in between. Germline CDR1 is SGDLS and CDR2 is YYNGEE. The CDR3 region is CASSADSSGYTF. The CDR3 DNA reads as TGTGCCAGCAGCGCCGACAGCTCTGGCTACACCTTC.

This clone was seen only a few times. V is TRBV7-2 and J is TRBJ1-2; D not resolved. This CDR3 contains 13 residues. Deletions cut 5 bases from V and 1 base from J, with 8 bases between. The V gene's germline CDR1 is SGHTA and CDR2 FQGNSA. In DNA, the CDR3 is TGTGCCAGCAGCCCGCGTGTTAACTATGGCTACACCTTC. It encodes CASSPRVNYGYTF.

V and J are TRBV6-1 and TRBJ2-2, with 8 bases matching TRBD2. The ends lost 4 bases at V and 4 bases at J; junction bases unmatched: 11. The CDR3 spans 17 residues. Germline V gene sequence: CDR1 MNHNS, CDR2 SASEGT. The CDR3 here is CASSVPFQGLVTGELFF. The CDR3 DNA reads as TGTGCCAGCAGTGTGCCTTTCCAGGGACTAGTCACCGGGGAGCTGTTTTTT.

The chain employs TRBV7-9 and TRBJ1-2, with TRBD1 as a possible D gene (6 bases). Germline V CDR1 and CDR2: SEHNR, FQNEAQ (reference sequence). V was pared by 5 bases and J by 6 bases, with 19 bases between. This CDR3 has 15 amino acids. This CDR3 reads CASSPKSAGVDGYTF. The CDR3 DNA sequence: TGTGCCAGCAGCCCTAAGTCGGCAGGGGTTGATGGCTACACCTTC.

This chain connects TRBV5-6 to TRBJ2-5; 10 bases agree with TRBD2. CDR1 is SGHDT and CDR2 is YYEEEE in the germline V gene. Losses at the gene ends were 6 bases for V and 1 base for J; bases not matched to a gene: 3. The CDR3 consists of 14 residues. The CDR3 DNA sequence: TGTGCCAGCAACCGGACTAGCGGCCAAGAGACCCAGTACTTC. This translates into CASNRTSGQETQYF.

This sequence joins TRBV5-1 and TRBJ2-5; tentative D call: TRBD2 (5 bases). This CDR3 is built from 14 residues. Trimming shortened V by 0 bases and J by 5 bases, and 11 bases separated the two germline ends. The germline CDR1 and CDR2 sequences are SGHRS and YFSETQ. CDR3: CASSLDRGWETQYF. For the CDR3, the DNA is TGCGCCAGCAGCTTGGATCGGGGTTGGGAGACCCAGTACTTC.

In its sample, this clone was seen once. The chain has TRBV25-1 and TRBJ1-1; D is unresolved. Germline V gene lookup returns CDR1 MGHDK and CDR2 SYGVNS. Trimming took 2 bases from V and 6 from J, leaving 7 bases between them. The CDR3 loop spans 12 amino acids. For the CDR3, the DNA is TGTGCCAGCAGTGAACGGGTGGCTGAAGCTTTCTTT. This gives the protein CASSERVAEAFF. Full variable domain (outside the CDR3, taken from reference TRBV25-1 and TRBJ1-1): EADIYQTPRYLVIGTGKKITLECSQTMGHDKMYWYQQDPGMELHLIHYSYGVNSTEKGDLSSESTVSRIRTEHFPLTLESARPSHTSQYLCASSERVAEAFFGQGTRLTVV.